The T cell receptor beta chain under discussion was sequenced for a study of Graves' ophthalmopathy and Graves' hyperthyroidism. Points from the study as a whole: Blood also held most thyroid clonotypes expanded above 0.001 frequency.

This clonotype was counted at least ten times. Its antigen remains unidentified. Trimming removed 1 base at V and 0 bases at J, with 13 bases between. This CDR3 has 17 residues. RNA transcripts provided the template for amplifying TCR beta CDR3 regions. The first-round RT-PCR employed HTBI primers together with the Qiagen OneStep RT-PCR kit. A multiplex PCR was then performed as the second round. TCRdb re-called the multiplex PCR reads with MiXCR, one entry per CDR3 protein. The data contain 350,000 to 400,000 distinct CDR3 sequences, 15% of them singletons. Sequencing was done on a sample of peripheral blood. V gene TRBV12-3 or TRBV12-4 combines with J gene TRBJ1-5, with D hard to call. The receptor was isolated from a woman aged 18-29 years with stable Graves' hyperthyroidism. The CDR3 bases are TGTGCCAGCAGTTTAGGGAGCCGCAGTTATAGCAATCAGCCCCAGCATTTT. Translating it yields CASSLGSRSYSNQPQHF.